This TCR beta chain was documented in a study of CD8 T cells in Susac syndrome. The study's findings and limits: Peak Susac CD8+ clonal expansion was seen in TEMRA cells and active patients.

On this clonotype: Its specificity is not known.

RNA in amounts of about 0.5 to 1 ug was reverse transcribed with random hexamers. TCRdb independently ran MiXCR on the immunoSEQ multiplex PCR reads; one entry per CDR3 protein. In the table there are about 130,000 distinct CDR3 sequences, over 85% of which are singletons. TEMRA cells were FACS-enriched and CD8+ and CD4+ T cells negatively isolated. V lost 2 bases, J lost 11 bases, and 14 bases lay in between. Per the germline V gene, CDR1 is MNHEY and CDR2 is SMNVEV (reference sequence). CDR3 length: 13 residues. This receptor was taken from a human donor with Susac syndrome. This rearrangement joins TRBV27 to TRBJ2-3; a possible D gene is TRBD1 (5 bases). Input material: CD8+ T cells from PBMCs. CDR3 nucleotides: TGTGCCAGCAGTTTAGGGTCCCCTCAGGGGCAGTATTTT. This encodes CASSLGSPQGQYF.